The sequence of this TCR beta chain was determined in a study of T cell responses to AZD1222 COVID-19 vaccine. Method: immunoSEQ multiplex PCR; TCRdb's copy keeps in-frame clones and lacks some. Counted here are about 86,000 clones, roughly 86% occurring once; the ten biggest clones make up 6.9%. Regarding this clone: Its antigen is unidentified.

The CDR3 has 14 residues. Trimming left V 3 bases short and J 2 bases short, with 10 bases between. Per the germline V gene, CDR1 is MDHEN and CDR2 is SYDVKM. Study-wide results and caveats: Baseline seropositives among AZD1222 recipients totaled only five or six. Among spike-specific TCRs, nearly half reportedly target unmutated variant regions.

The receptor's source is an adult who received the AZD1222 COVID-19 vaccine. The input for sequencing was peripheral blood, taken 28 days after the second AZD1222 dose. The rearrangement links TRBV28 to TRBJ1-1, with D hard to call. The chain's CDR3 is CASSFHDRNTEAFF. Here the CDR3 DNA reads TGTGCCAGCAGTTTTCACGACCGAAACACTGAAGCTTTCTTT.